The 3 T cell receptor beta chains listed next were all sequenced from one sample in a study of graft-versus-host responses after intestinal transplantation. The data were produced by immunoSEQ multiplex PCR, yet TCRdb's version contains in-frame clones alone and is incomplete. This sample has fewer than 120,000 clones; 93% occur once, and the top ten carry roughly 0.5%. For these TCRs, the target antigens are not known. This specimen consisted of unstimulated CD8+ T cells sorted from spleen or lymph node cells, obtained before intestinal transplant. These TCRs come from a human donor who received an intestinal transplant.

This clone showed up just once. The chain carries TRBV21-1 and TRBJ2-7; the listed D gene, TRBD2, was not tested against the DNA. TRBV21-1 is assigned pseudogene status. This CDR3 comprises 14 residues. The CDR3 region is CASINPGRGYEQYF. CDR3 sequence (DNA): TGTGCCAGCATCAACCCGGGTCGCGGCTACGAGCAGTACTTC.

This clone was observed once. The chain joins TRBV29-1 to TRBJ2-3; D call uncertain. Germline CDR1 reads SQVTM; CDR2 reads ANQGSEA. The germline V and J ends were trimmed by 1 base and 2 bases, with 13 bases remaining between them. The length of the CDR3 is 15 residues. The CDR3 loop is CSVEGIPTHTDTQYF. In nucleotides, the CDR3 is TGCAGCGTTGAAGGAATCCCCACCCACACAGATACGCAGTATTTT.

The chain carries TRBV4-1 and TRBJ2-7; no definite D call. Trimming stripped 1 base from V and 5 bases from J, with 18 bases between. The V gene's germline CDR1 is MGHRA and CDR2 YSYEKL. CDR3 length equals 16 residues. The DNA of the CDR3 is TGCGCCAGCAGCCAAGTCCCAACGGCCCCCCCCGACGAGCAGTACTTC. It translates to CASSQVPTAPPDEQYF.